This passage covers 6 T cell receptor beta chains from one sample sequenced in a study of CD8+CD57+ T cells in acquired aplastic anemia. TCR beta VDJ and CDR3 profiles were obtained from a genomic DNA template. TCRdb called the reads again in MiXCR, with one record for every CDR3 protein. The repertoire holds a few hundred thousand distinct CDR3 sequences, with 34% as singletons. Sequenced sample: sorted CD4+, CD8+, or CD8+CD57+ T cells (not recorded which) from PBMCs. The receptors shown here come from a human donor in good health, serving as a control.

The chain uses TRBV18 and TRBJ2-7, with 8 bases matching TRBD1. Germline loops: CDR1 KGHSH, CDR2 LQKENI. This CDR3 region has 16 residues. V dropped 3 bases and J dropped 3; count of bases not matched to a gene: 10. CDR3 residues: CASSPPETGGDYEQYF. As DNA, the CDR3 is TGTGCCAGCTCACCCCCGGAAACAGGGGGAGACTACGAGCAGTACTTC.

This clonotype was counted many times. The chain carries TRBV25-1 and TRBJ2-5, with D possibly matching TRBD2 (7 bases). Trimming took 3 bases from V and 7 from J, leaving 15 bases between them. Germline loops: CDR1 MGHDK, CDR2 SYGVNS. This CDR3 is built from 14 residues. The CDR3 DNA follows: TGTGCCAGCAGTGACTATTGGGGGGGCCTGACCCAGTACTTC. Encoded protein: CASSDYWGGLTQYF.

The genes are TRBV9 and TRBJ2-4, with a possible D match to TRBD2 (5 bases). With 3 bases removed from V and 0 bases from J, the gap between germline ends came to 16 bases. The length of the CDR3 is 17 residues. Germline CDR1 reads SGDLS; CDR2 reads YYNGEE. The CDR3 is CASSERTDLLAKNIQYF. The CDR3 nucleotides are TGTGCCAGCAGCGAGCGGACGGACCTTCTAGCCAAAAACATTCAGTACTTC.

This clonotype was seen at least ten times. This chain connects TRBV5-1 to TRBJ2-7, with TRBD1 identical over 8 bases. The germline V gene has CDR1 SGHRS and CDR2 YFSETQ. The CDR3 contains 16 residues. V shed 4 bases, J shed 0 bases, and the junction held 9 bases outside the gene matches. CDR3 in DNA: TGCGCCAGCAGCCGCCAGACAGGGGCCCTCTCCTACGAGCAGTACTTC. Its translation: CASSRQTGALSYEQYF.

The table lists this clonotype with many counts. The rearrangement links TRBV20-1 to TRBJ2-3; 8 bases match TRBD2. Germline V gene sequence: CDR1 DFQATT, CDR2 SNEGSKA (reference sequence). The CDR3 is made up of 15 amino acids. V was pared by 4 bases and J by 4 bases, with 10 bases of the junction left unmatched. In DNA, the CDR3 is TGCAGTGCTACTCAGCGAAAGCGGGGGCCAGATACGCAGTATTTT. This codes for CSATQRKRGPDTQYF.

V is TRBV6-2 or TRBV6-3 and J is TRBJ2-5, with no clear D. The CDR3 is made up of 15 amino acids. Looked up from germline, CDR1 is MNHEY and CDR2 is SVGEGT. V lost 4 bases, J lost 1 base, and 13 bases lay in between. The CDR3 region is CASSSRPTAQETQYF. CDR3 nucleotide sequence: TGTGCCAGCAGTTCTCGTCCCACAGCCCAAGAGACCCAGTACTTC.